This TCR beta chain originates from a study of blood T cells in healthy people across ages. Study-wide results and caveats: Nothing was known about donor CMV status, and this possibly confounded expanded clonotype changes. The diversity estimates, figures obtained from one million T cells, were considered underestimates.

Every participating donor contributed around 9.5 milliliters of peripheral blood through a draw. Comments on this clonotype: Its antigen is unknown.

The CDR3 contains 13 residues. Trimming shortened V by 7 bases and J by 11 bases, and 23 bases separated the two germline ends. Germline CDR1 reads SQVTM; CDR2 reads ANQGSEA. A second roughly 6 to 12 cycle PCR used barcoded and J-beta primers. A template-switch adaptor with 12 random nucleotides tagged each cDNA molecule. MiXCR, applied by TCRdb to the 5' RACE reads, yields one record per CDR3 protein. The sample yields over a million distinct CDR3 sequences, approximately 40% seen once. The receptor was isolated from a young woman in good health. The sample taken for sequencing was blood. This sequence joins TRBV29-1 and TRBJ2-5, with D perhaps matching TRBD1 (5 bases). The CDR3 region has the DNA TGCAGCGCGACAGCCTGGACCTACAATGAGCAGTACTTC. Encoded protein: CSATAWTYNEQYF.